The 13 T cell receptor beta chains below come from one sample, sequenced in a study of shared clonotypes between healthy human individuals. The table came from immunoSEQ multiplex PCR; TCRdb's copy has only in-frame clones and leaves some out. The table shows 2 million to 2.5 million clones, with roughly 92% occurring only once. Sequencing was done on a sample of naive CD4+ T cells from PBMCs. Subset: CD45RA+ positively selected. The receptors shown here come from a man between 18 and 35 years old in good health. Some clones in this sample may be carry-over from other donors' samples.

The rearrangement joins TRBV30 to TRBJ2-1; D not certain. V gave up 0 bases and J gave up 4 bases, with 10 bases separating them. In germline, CDR1 is GTSNPN, CDR2 SVGIG (reference sequence). The CDR3 totals 14 residues. The CDR3: CAWSVMASYNEQFF. CDR3 sequence (DNA): TGTGCCTGGAGTGTAATGGCCAGTTACAATGAGCAGTTCTTC.

This chain uses TRBV6-1 with TRBJ1-2; weak D call: TRBD1 (6 bases). Trimming left V 3 bases short and J 6 bases short, with 14 bases between. There are 14 residues in the CDR3. Per germline, CDR1 MNHNS and CDR2 SASEGT. The DNA for the CDR3 is TGTGCCAGCAGTGATTTACGGACAGTTAATGGCTACACCTTC. Encoded protein: CASSDLRTVNGYTF.

The chain joins TRBV28 to TRBJ2-7, with 7 bases identical to TRBD1. CDR3 length equals 15 residues. V shed 6 bases and J 4 bases; nucleotides not matched to a gene: 12. Looked up from germline, CDR1 is MDHEN and CDR2 is SYDVKM. The CDR3: CASRRPRQGEYEQYF. In DNA form, the CDR3 reads TGTGCCAGCAGACGGCCCCGACAGGGCGAGTACGAGCAGTACTTC.

V is TRBV5-8 and J is TRBJ2-7; 10 nucleotides line up with TRBD2. Germline loops: CDR1 SGHTS, CDR2 YDEGEE. The CDR3 spans 12 residues. Trimming took 1 base from V and 11 from J; bases not matched to a gene: 3. CDR3 amino acids: CASSLLAGAKYF. The CDR3 bases are TGTGCCAGCAGCTTGCTAGCGGGGGCAAAGTACTTC.

This clone came up once. J is TRBJ2-3 and V is TRBV7-2; D is ambiguous. The CDR3 sequence is 15 residues long. The ends were cut back, 5 bases at V and 2 bases at J, with 14 bases in the middle. Germline V CDR1 and CDR2: SGHTA, FQGNSA. CDR3 protein: CASSVDSGHTDTQYF. DNA for the CDR3: TGTGCCAGCAGCGTAGACTCCGGCCACACAGATACGCAGTATTTT.

The chain has TRBV9 and TRBJ2-1, with D tentatively TRBD1 or TRBD2 (6 bases each). The CDR3 is made up of 15 amino acids. Trimming cost V 4 bases and J 4 bases, with 15 bases left between them. Germline assignment: CDR1 SGDLS and CDR2 YYNGEE. This CDR3 reads CASSIRGLGYNEQFF. CDR3 nucleotides: TGTGCCAGCAGCATCCGGGGGCTCGGGTACAATGAGCAGTTCTTC.

The rearrangement uses TRBV28 and TRBJ1-2; D is uncertain. Per germline, CDR1 MDHEN and CDR2 SYDVKM. CDR3 length: 15 residues. V lost 5 bases and J lost 2, with 15 bases in between. CDR3 coding DNA: TGTGCCAGCAGTCTACCGACGGGCCCCAACTATGGCTACACCTTC. The encoded protein is CASSLPTGPNYGYTF.

The chain has TRBV28 and TRBJ2-7, with 14 bases identical to TRBD2. Germline trimming cut 6 bases from V and 6 bases from J; bases unmatched to any gene: 7. The CDR3 length is 15 residues. CDR1 MDHEN and CDR2 SYDVKM come from the germline V gene. The CDR3 sequence: CASRPGLAGAGEQYF. CDR3 nucleotides: TGTGCCAGCAGGCCGGGACTAGCGGGAGCTGGCGAGCAGTACTTC.

V and J are TRBV5-5 and TRBJ1-5; the match to TRBD1 covers 9 bases. V was clipped by 4 bases and J by 7 bases; unmatched bases: 18. The CDR3 has 18 residues. Germline V gene sequence: CDR1 SGHKS, CDR2 YYEKEE (reference sequence). CDR3 sequence (DNA): TGTGCCAGCAGCGAGAATGCAGCCGGGACAGGGAGTCGCCAGCCCCAGCATTTT. The encoded protein is CASSENAAGTGSRQPQHF.

This rearrangement joins TRBV20-1 to TRBJ2-7, with 7 bases fitting TRBD2. The CDR3 is 11 amino acids. CDR1 is DFQATT and CDR2 is SNEGSKA in the germline V gene (reference sequence). V was pared by 1 base and J by 11 bases, with 5 bases of the junction left unmatched. CDR3 protein: CSARVGGSEYF. As DNA, the CDR3 is TGCAGTGCTAGAGTGGGAGGGTCGGAGTACTTC.

The V call is TRBV5-1, the J call TRBJ2-5, with 9 bases fitting TRBD2. V was clipped by 3 bases and J by 2 bases; unmatched bases: 23. The CDR3 is made up of 21 amino acids. Per the germline V gene, CDR1 is SGHRS and CDR2 is YFSETQ. In DNA form, the CDR3 reads TGCGCCAGCAGCTCGCCCGGACTAGCGTTAGAGGGTTGGTATTCTCAAGAGACCCAGTACTTC. Translating it yields CASSSPGLALEGWYSQETQYF. Filled out from reference TRBV5-1 and TRBJ2-5, the complete variable domain reads KAGVTQTPRYLIKTRGQQVTLSCSPISGHRSVSWYQQTPGQGLQFLFEYFSETQRNKGNFPGRFSGRQFSNSRSEMNVSTLELGDSALYLCASSSPGLALEGWYSQETQYFGPGTRLLVL.

This sequence joins TRBV28 and TRBJ2-5; 8 bases are shared with TRBD1. The CDR3 spans 14 residues. V shed 4 bases and J 3 bases; nucleotides not matched to a gene: 4. The germline gives CDR1 MDHEN, CDR2 SYDVKM. The CDR3 region has the DNA TGTGCCAGCAGTTGGGACAGGAGAAAAGAGACCCAGTACTTC. This sequence encodes CASSWDRRKETQYF.

The chain is built from TRBV11-2 and TRBJ2-1, with D hard to call. The ends were cut back, 1 base at V and 2 bases at J, with 9 bases in the middle. CDR1 is SGHAT and CDR2 is FQNNGV in the germline V gene. The CDR3 runs 15 residues. The CDR3 DNA follows: TGTGCCAGCAGCTTAGGGGTGGGCCCCTACAATGAGCAGTTCTTC. The encoded protein is CASSLGVGPYNEQFF.